This T cell receptor (beta chain) was sequenced in a study of blood T cells in healthy people across ages. Findings and caveats of the study: CMV status of donors was not determined, possibly confounding expanded clonotype changes. Strong correlation existed between TCR beta diversity and naive T cell percentage.

Each donor's blood draw was 8.5 to 10 milliliters of peripheral blood. In regard to this clonotype: Antigen unknown.

The CDR3 extends over 15 amino acids. V was cut by 6 bases and J by 1 base, with 16 bases left in between. Germline loops: CDR1 MNHEY, CDR2 SVGEGT. Together with a sample-barcoded 5' primer, a J-beta primer mix was included in a second PCR lasting roughly 6 to 12 cycles. Template switching added a 12-random-nucleotide identifier to every cDNA molecule. TCRdb redid the calling of the 5' RACE reads with MiXCR, one entry per CDR3 protein. The profile shows some 1.5 million distinct CDR3 sequences, 28% of them singletons. The rearrangement links TRBV6-2 or TRBV6-3 to TRBJ2-7, with D perhaps given as TRBD1 or TRBD2 (5 bases each). Sequencing used blood. The sequence was obtained from a woman aged 25-40 years in good health. This CDR3 is CASRNGAGNSYEQYF. The DNA of the CDR3 is TGTGCCAGCAGGAACGGGGCAGGAAATTCCTACGAGCAGTACTTC.